The rows below give T cell receptor beta chains drawn from one sample of a study of blood T cell repertoires in COVID-19. The repertoire was sequenced with immunoSEQ multiplex PCR; TCRdb's copy has only in-frame clones and lacks some. The sample shows more than 140,000 clones, around 84% of them seen only once. Material for sequencing was peripheral blood. The receptors stem from a woman in her forties or fifties in a cohort sampled during active or convalescent COVID-19. The CDR3 runs from the conserved cysteine through the conserved F or W. The D gene is left open where the match is weak. Only some rows state a clone size, as once, few, many or a class for expanded clones.

j_gene	d_gene	abundance	v_gene	CDR3aa	CDR3nt
TRBJ1-5	-	-	TRBV30	CAWSTGDSQPQHF	TGTGCCTGGTCGACGGGGGACTCTCAGCCCCAGCATTTT
TRBJ1-1	-	-	TRBV18	CASSPRAEGDLNTEAFF	TGTGCCAGCTCACCACGGGCAGAAGGGGATCTGAACACTGAAGCTTTCTTT
TRBJ2-2	TRBD1	-	TRBV6-2/TRBV6-3	CASSPGQGFTGELFF	TGTGCCAGCAGTCCGGGACAGGGTTTCACCGGGGAGCTGTTTTTT
TRBJ2-1	TRBD2	-	TRBV3-1/TRBV3-2	CASSLSRTSRDEQFF	TGTGCCAGCAGCCTCTCCCGGACTAGCCGCGATGAGCAGTTCTTC
TRBJ1-1	-	-	TRBV9	CASSPGIDTEAFF	TGTGCCTCTTCCCCAGGGATCGACACTGAAGCTTTCTTT
TRBJ1-1	TRBD1	-	TRBV10-3	CASRTGMNTEAFF	TGTGCCAGCCGGACAGGGATGAACACTGAAGCTTTCTTT
TRBJ2-1	TRBD1	-	TRBV4-1	CASSQPRDRVNEQFF	TGCGCCAGCAGCCAGCCCCGGGACAGGGTAAATGAGCAGTTCTTC
TRBJ1-1	TRBD1	once	TRBV18	CASSRQGASTEAFF	TGTGCCAGCTCACGACAGGGGGCTAGCACTGAAGCTTTCTTT
TRBJ1-1	-	-	TRBV7-2	CASSSDRNTEAFF	TGTGCCAGCAGCTCGGACAGAAACACTGAAGCTTTCTTT
TRBJ1-3	-	-	TRBV5-4	CASSPSVGGNTIYF	TGTGCCAGCAGCCCCTCAGTGGGGGGGAACACCATATATTTT
TRBJ1-1	TRBD1	-	TRBV5-1	CASSSPGTGGPNTEAFF	TGCGCCAGCAGCTCACCCGGGACAGGGGGGCCGAACACTGAAGCTTTCTTT
TRBJ1-1	TRBD1	few	TRBV3-1/TRBV3-2	CASSQQGVNTEAFF	TGTGCCAGCAGCCAACAGGGGGTAAACACTGAAGCTTTCTTT
TRBJ1-6	-	-	TRBV9	CASSVRSNNSPLHF	TGTGCCAGCAGCGTCCGGAGCAATAATTCACCCCTCCACTTT
TRBJ1-1	-	-	TRBV18	CASSPRSSRANTEAFF	TGTGCCAGCTCACCACGGTCGTCCAGGGCGAACACTGAAGCTTTCTTT
TRBJ1-3	-	few	TRBV19	CASSQGSSGNTIYF	TGTGCCAGTAGTCAGGGCAGCTCTGGAAACACCATATATTTT
TRBJ1-1	TRBD1	few	TRBV19	CASSHNRGGEAFF	TGTGCCAGTAGCCACAACAGGGGAGGTGAAGCTTTCTTT
TRBJ2-1	TRBD2	-	TRBV11-3	CASSVTSGEHNEQFF	TGTGCCAGCAGCGTTACTAGCGGGGAACACAATGAGCAGTTCTTC
TRBJ1-3	-	-	TRBV30	CAWSVVSGNTIYF	TGTGCCTGGAGCGTAGTCTCTGGAAACACCATATATTTT
TRBJ1-2	-	-	TRBV18	CASSPWDTPNYGYTF	TGTGCCAGCTCACCATGGGACACACCTAACTATGGCTACACCTTC
TRBJ1-4	TRBD1	-	TRBV7-9	CASSPRTGMGEKLFF	TGTGCCAGCAGCCCCAGGACAGGGATGGGTGAAAAACTGTTTTTT
TRBJ2-4	-	-	TRBV3-1/TRBV3-2	CASSHLGQKNIQYF	TGTGCCAGCAGCCACCTTGGACAGAAAAACATTCAGTACTTC
TRBJ1-2	-	-	TRBV7-2	CASSLPGGAYGYTF	TGTGCCAGCAGCTTACCGGGAGGGGCCTATGGCTACACCTTC
TRBJ2-1	-	-	TRBV7-3	CASSLQGYEQFF	TGTGCCAGCAGCTTGCAGGGATATGAGCAGTTCTTC
TRBJ1-6	-	-	TRBV29-1	CSVSDSYNSPLHF	TGCAGCGTTTCGGACAGTTATAATTCACCCCTCCACTTT
TRBJ1-2	-	-	TRBV5-4	CASSLGGRPNYGYTF	TGTGCCAGCAGCTTGGGGGGGCGCCCTAACTATGGCTACACCTTC
TRBJ2-3	-	many	TRBV19	CASGGWAPTDTQYF	TGTGCCAGTGGGGGCTGGGCCCCCACAGATACGCAGTATTTT
TRBJ2-2	TRBD1	few	TRBV11-3	CASSLSRIGTANTGELFF	TGTGCCAGCAGCTTAAGTAGGATTGGGACAGCGAACACCGGGGAGCTGTTTTTT
TRBJ1-3	-	-	TRBV14	CASSQERRIGAGNTIYF	TGTGCCAGCAGCCAAGAGCGAAGGATCGGGGCTGGAAACACCATATATTTT
TRBJ2-4	-	few	TRBV2	CASSESSLAKNIQYF	TGTGCCAGCAGTGAGAGTAGCCTAGCCAAAAACATTCAGTACTTC
TRBJ1-1	-	-	TRBV20-1	CSATQNTEAFF	TGCAGTGCTACACAGAACACTGAAGCTTTCTTT
TRBJ1-1	-	-	TRBV19	CASSRYQGLNTEAFF	TGTGCCAGTAGTAGGTATCAGGGCCTGAACACTGAAGCTTTCTTT
TRBJ2-7	-	-	TRBV3-1/TRBV3-2	CASSLYYEQYF	TGTGCCAGCAGCCTTTACTACGAGCAGTACTTC